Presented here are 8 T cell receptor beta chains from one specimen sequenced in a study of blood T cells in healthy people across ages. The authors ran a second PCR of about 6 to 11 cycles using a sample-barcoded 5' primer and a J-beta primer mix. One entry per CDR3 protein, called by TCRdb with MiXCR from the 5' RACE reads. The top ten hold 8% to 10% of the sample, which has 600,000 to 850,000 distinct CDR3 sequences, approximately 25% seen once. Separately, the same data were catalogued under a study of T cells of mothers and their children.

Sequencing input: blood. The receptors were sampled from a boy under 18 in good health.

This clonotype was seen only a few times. As DNA, the CDR3 is TGCGCCAGCAGCCCACTAGGTGAAGTAGGATCCTACGAGCAGTACTTC. Translating gives CASSPLGEVGSYEQYF. This chain joins TRBV5-1 and TRBJ2-7; possibly TRBD2 for D (5 bases). Trimming cost V 4 bases and J 1 base, with 18 bases left between them. Germline CDR1 reads SGHRS; CDR2 reads YFSETQ. This CDR3 has 16 amino acids.

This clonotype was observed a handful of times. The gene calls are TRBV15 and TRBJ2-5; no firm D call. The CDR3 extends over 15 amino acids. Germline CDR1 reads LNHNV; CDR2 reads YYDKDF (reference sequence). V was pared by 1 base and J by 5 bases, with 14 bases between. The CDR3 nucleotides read TGTGCCACCAGCAGAGTTGGGGTTGTTTTGGAGACCCAGTACTTC. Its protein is CATSRVGVVLETQYF.

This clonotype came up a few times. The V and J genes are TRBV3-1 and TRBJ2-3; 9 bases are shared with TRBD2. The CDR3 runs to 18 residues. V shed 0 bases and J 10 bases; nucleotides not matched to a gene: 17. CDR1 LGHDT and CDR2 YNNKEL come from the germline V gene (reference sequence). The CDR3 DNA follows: TGTGCCAGCAGCCAAGATGTCGGGACCAGCGGGAGGACTGCTTCGCAGTATTTT. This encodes CASSQDVGTSGRTASQYF.

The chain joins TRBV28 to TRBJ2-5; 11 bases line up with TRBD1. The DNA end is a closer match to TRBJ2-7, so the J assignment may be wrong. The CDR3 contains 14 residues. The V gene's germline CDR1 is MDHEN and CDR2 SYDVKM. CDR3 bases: TGTGCCAGCAGTTTATGGGACAGGGGGCTCGAGCAGTACTTC. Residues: CASSLWDRGLEQYF.

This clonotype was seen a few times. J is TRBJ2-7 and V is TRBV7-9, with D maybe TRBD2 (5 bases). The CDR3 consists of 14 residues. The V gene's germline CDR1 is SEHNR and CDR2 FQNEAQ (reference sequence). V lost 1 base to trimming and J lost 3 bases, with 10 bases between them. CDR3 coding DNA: TGTGCCAGCAGCTTAGATACAGCGGACTACGAGCAGTACTTC. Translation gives CASSLDTADYEQYF.

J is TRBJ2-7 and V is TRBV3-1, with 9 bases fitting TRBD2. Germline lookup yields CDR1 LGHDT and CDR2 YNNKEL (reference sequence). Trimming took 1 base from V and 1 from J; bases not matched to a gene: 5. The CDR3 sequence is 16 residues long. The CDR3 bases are TGTGCCAGCAGCCAAGGTCCTAGCGGGGATTCCTACGAGCAGTACTTC. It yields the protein CASSQGPSGDSYEQYF.

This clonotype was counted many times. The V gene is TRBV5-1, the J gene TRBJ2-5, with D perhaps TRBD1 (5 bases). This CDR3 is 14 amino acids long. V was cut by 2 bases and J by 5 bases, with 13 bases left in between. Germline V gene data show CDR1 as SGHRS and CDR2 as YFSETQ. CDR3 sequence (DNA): TGCGCCAGCAGCTTAGTCAGGGAAGGGGAGACCCAGTACTTC. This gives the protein CASSLVREGETQYF.

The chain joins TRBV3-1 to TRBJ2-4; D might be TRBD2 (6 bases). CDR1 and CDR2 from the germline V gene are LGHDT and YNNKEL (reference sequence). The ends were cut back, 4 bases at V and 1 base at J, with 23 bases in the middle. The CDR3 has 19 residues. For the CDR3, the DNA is TGTGCCAGCAGCCGATCATCACGGATAACCCGGGGGGCCAAAAACATTCAGTACTTC. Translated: CASSRSSRITRGAKNIQYF.